The T cell receptor (beta chain) under discussion was sequenced for a study of blood T cell repertoires in COVID-19. Across the study: Sites across the United States, Italy and Spain contributed samples from acute and convalescent COVID-19. Sources were T cells, B-cell-depleted T cells, or PBMCs; the material itself was cDNA or gDNA.

Seattle patients were enrolled during active infection and followed longitudinally. The CDR3 is 15 amino acids. J gave up 1 base and V 3 bases, and 3 bases lay outside the gene matches. CDR1 is KGHSH and CDR2 is LQKENI in the germline V gene. Original handling: Reference gene primer amplification gave estimated nucleated cell counts. Assay used: immunoSEQ multiplex PCR; TCRdb lists only in-frame clones, some missing. The DNA was the basis for D and trimming; V, J and clone size are from that table. The table has about 340,000 clones, about 86% seen once; the top ten hold under 8.5%. This clone has just one count.

This clonotype was obtained from a woman aged 55-69 years with COVID-19, enrolled during active disease. Sequenced: peripheral blood. The chain uses TRBV18 and TRBJ1-5, with 7 nucleotides matching TRBD1. CDR3 nucleotide sequence: TGTGCCAGCTCACCCGGGACAGAAAGCAATCAGCCCCAGCATTTT. Translated: CASSPGTESNQPQHF.